Following are 24 T cell receptor beta chains from one sample sequenced in a study of blood T cells in healthy people across ages (dated by TCRdb to between 2014 and 2016). The protocol used for the library was 5' RACE. Sequencing took place on an Illumina HiSeq 2500. A second roughly 6 to 12 cycle PCR used a sample-barcoded 5' primer and a J-beta primer mix. TCRdb's own reprocessing of the public reads used fastp at Q25 and MiXCR and kept productive beta chains. CDR3 protein sequences are deduplicated, and each keeps its most common genes and DNA. The sample yields roughly 2 million distinct CDR3 sequences; about 50% were counted once. The ten largest make up over 2% of the sample. The material sequenced was blood. These receptors all come from a middle-aged woman in good health.

The rearrangement links TRBV5-1 to TRBJ2-7, with 10 nucleotides matching TRBD1. The CDR3 sequence is 14 residues long. Germline loops: CDR1 SGHRS, CDR2 YFSETQ. The ends lost 4 bases at V and 5 bases at J; junction bases unmatched: 6. The DNA for the CDR3 is TGCGCCAGCAGCATCTGGGACAGGGGCCACGAGCAGTACTTC. It is translated as CASSIWDRGHEQYF.

The J gene is TRBJ2-5, the V gene TRBV6-6, with D maybe TRBD1 (6 bases). Trimming took off 8 bases at V and 0 bases at J, with 16 bases between the two ends. The V gene's germline CDR1 is MNHNY and CDR2 SVGAGI (reference sequence). The CDR3 has 15 residues. CDR3 DNA sequence: TGTGCCAGCGGGTATTATAGACAGGACCAAGAGACCCAGTACTTC. It translates to CASGYYRQDQETQYF.

On this clonotype: This is likely a read error, given that the CDR3 carries no conserved phenylalanine or tryptophan at its end. V gene TRBV20-1 combines with J gene TRBJ2-7; D uncertain. Germline V gene lookup returns CDR1 DFQATT and CDR2 SNEGSKA (reference sequence). CDR3 size: 15 residues. Trimming removed 0 bases at V and 2 bases at J, with 14 bases between. CDR3 DNA sequence: TGCAGTGCTAGAGATCTCGGCGTCGGAGCCTACGAGCAGTACTAC. Protein: CSARDLGVGAYEQYY.

The J gene is TRBJ2-3, the V gene TRBV6-6, with D possibly matching TRBD2 (6 bases). CDR3 length: 14 residues. V was pared by 9 bases and J by 6 bases, with 19 bases between. From germline, CDR1 is MNHNY and CDR2 SVGAGI (reference sequence). The CDR3 spells CASQTGRGLDTQYF. Here the CDR3 DNA reads TGTGCCAGTCAAACGGGTAGGGGACTTGATACGCAGTATTTT.

This clonotype was observed a single time. A junction end diverges from the germline sequence, so it may reflect a read error. V gene TRBV3-1 combines with J gene TRBJ2-3, with 8 positions matching TRBD1. The CDR3 contains 17 residues. From germline, CDR1 is LGHDT and CDR2 YNNKEL (reference sequence). The CDR3: CVSSQDRVDRVTDTQYF. CDR3 nucleotide sequence: TGTGTCAGCAGCCAAGATCGAGTGGACAGGGTCACAGATACGCAGTATTTT.

The chain has TRBV5-1 and TRBJ2-1; a possible D gene is TRBD1 (6 bases). The CDR3 consists of 14 residues. CDR1 and CDR2 (germline): SGHRS, YFSETQ. V was cut by 8 bases and J by 5 bases, with 17 bases left in between. The CDR3 is CASSGQLNDNEQFF. In DNA, the CDR3 is TGCGCCAGTTCCGGACAGTTGAACGACAATGAGCAGTTCTTC.

This chain connects TRBV20-1 to TRBJ2-5; D is possibly TRBD1 (5 bases). The length of the CDR3 is 13 residues. The germline V gene encodes CDR1 DFQATT and CDR2 SNEGSKA (reference sequence). Trimming cost V 1 base and J 7 bases, with 13 bases left between them. The CDR3 coding sequence is TGCAGTGCTAGAGTCGTGGGGCCGGGGACCCAGTACTTC. Translation: CSARVVGPGTQYF.

The rearrangement links TRBV3-1 to TRBJ2-7, with 8 bases matching TRBD2. The J call may not be correct, given that the DNA end is closer to TRBJ2-5. The CDR3 has 17 residues. The germline V gene encodes CDR1 LGHDT and CDR2 YNNKEL (reference sequence). CDR3 in amino acids: CASSQDFAGGQRETQYF. CDR3 sequence (DNA): TGTGCCAGCAGCCAAGATTTCGCGGGGGGCCAGAGAGAGACCCAGTACTTC.

The rearrangement links TRBV29-1 to TRBJ2-7, with 9 bases aligning to TRBD1. V was clipped by 6 bases and J by 3 bases; unmatched bases: 9. The V gene's germline CDR1 is SQVTM and CDR2 ANQGSEA. This CDR3 has 14 residues. The CDR3 nucleotides read TGCAGCGTGGTTACAGGGGGCAAGGGCTACGAGCAGTACTTC. This codes for CSVVTGGKGYEQYF.

This clonotype turned up a few times. This chain uses TRBV24-1 with TRBJ1-2; no reliable D call. The ends were cut back, 1 base at V and 8 bases at J, with 10 bases in the middle. The CDR3 is 13 residues long. Germline V gene sequence: CDR1 KGHDR, CDR2 SFDVKD. CDR3 nucleotide sequence: TGTGCCACCAGTGATTTCGGTCAAGCCGGCTACACCTTC. Its protein product is CATSDFGQAGYTF.

The rearrangement uses TRBV27 and TRBJ1-2; TRBD1 agrees at 7 bases. The CDR3 has 13 amino acids. Germline CDR1 is MNHEY and CDR2 is SMNVEV (reference sequence). Germline trimming cut 6 bases from V and 8 bases from J; bases unmatched to any gene: 9. CDR3 amino acids: CASSSTGSWGYTF. The CDR3 DNA is TGTGCCAGCAGCTCGACAGGGTCATGGGGCTACACCTTC.

This clonotype appeared a single time. The chain has TRBV9 and TRBJ2-7; 12 bases are shared with TRBD2. Looked up from germline, CDR1 is SGDLS and CDR2 is YYNGEE. With V trimmed by 4 bases and J by 7 bases, 15 bases remained unmatched. This CDR3 has 17 residues. CDR3 in amino acids: CASSRTSGLAGHNEQYF. The CDR3 coding sequence is TGTGCCAGCAGCCGCACCAGTGGACTAGCGGGACACAATGAGCAGTACTTC.

This sequence joins TRBV5-6 and TRBJ2-3; D is perhaps TRBD1 (6 bases). The CDR3 runs to 15 residues. Trimming pared 2 bases from V and 1 base from J, leaving 11 bases between. Germline V gives CDR1 SGHDT, CDR2 YYEEEE. CDR3 amino acids: CASSFSPGGTDTQYF. CDR3 bases: TGTGCCAGCAGCTTCAGCCCAGGGGGCACAGATACGCAGTATTTT. The full variable domain, rest sourced from reference TRBV5-6 and TRBJ2-3, is DAGVTQSPTHLIKTRGQQVTLRCSPKSGHDTVSWYQQALGQGPQFIFQYYEEEERQRGNFPDRFSGHQFPNYSSELNVNALLLGDSALYLCASSFSPGGTDTQYFGPGTRLTVL.

The table lists this clonotype with a few counts. V and J are TRBV7-8 and TRBJ2-5; TRBD2 agrees at 11 bases. Per the germline V gene, CDR1 is SGHVS and CDR2 is FQNEAQ. The CDR3 is 15 residues long. J lost 10 bases, V lost 3 bases, and 10 bases had no gene match. Here the CDR3 reads CASSFLAGGLGDQYF. CDR3 bases: TGTGCCAGCAGCTTCTTAGCGGGGGGGCTCGGGGACCAGTACTTC. Filled out from reference TRBV7-8 and TRBJ2-5, the complete variable domain reads GAGVSQSPRYKVAKRGQDVALRCDPISGHVSLFWYQQALGQGPEFLTYFQNEAQLDKSGLPSDRFFAERPEGSVSTLKIQRTQQEDSAVYLCASSFLAGGLGDQYFGPGTRLLVL.

A single count supports this clonotype. This chain connects TRBV7-2 to TRBJ2-3, with D perhaps TRBD2 (6 bases). Deletions cut 1 base from V and 6 bases from J, with 14 bases between. The CDR3 has 15 amino acids. CDR1 and CDR2 from the germline V gene are SGHTA and FQGNSA. The CDR3 DNA reads TGTGCCAGCAGCTTAGGGGGGTGGCGGGGCGATACGCAGTATTTT. This encodes CASSLGGWRGDTQYF.

J is TRBJ2-1 and V is TRBV6-2 or TRBV6-3, with 9 positions matching TRBD2. From germline, CDR1 is MNHEY and CDR2 SVGEGT. The CDR3 consists of 16 residues. After removal of 2 bases from V and 4 bases from J, the junction contained 6 bases not matched to a gene. CDR3 sequence (DNA): TGTGCCAGCAGTTACCCCCTAGCGGGGTCGTACAATGAGCAGTTCTTC. Amino acids: CASSYPLAGSYNEQFF.

This clonotype has a handful of counts. A clone one base away is much larger, so this may be a read error. The chain uses TRBV7-2 and TRBJ2-1; TRBD1 might be the D (6 bases). Looked up from germline, CDR1 is SGHTA and CDR2 is FQGNSA. The CDR3 consists of 13 residues. The germline V and J ends were trimmed by 5 bases and 9 bases, with 14 bases remaining between them. The CDR3 region has the DNA TGTGCCAGCAGCGTAACAGGGCTCGGTGAGCAGTTCTTC. It is translated as CASSVTGLGEQFF.

The rearrangement joins TRBV3-1 to TRBJ1-4; 11 bases agree with TRBD1. Losses at the gene ends were 4 bases for V and 5 bases for J; bases not matched to a gene: 6. The germline V gene has CDR1 LGHDT and CDR2 YNNKEL (reference sequence). This CDR3 is built from 16 residues. Written as DNA, the CDR3 is TGTGCCAGCAGCCTCCTCTGGACAGGGGGCAATGAAAAACTGTTTTTT. Protein: CASSLLWTGGNEKLFF.

This clonotype has a handful of counts. The CDR3 nucleotides read TGCAGCGTTAATGAGCGGGGCGGGTCCAATGAGCAGTTCTTC. Translation: CSVNERGGSNEQFF. The rearrangement uses TRBV29-1 and TRBJ2-1; 7 nucleotides agree with TRBD2. V shed 5 bases and J 6 bases; nucleotides not matched to a gene: 10. Looked up from germline, CDR1 is SQVTM and CDR2 is ANQGSEA. This CDR3 is built from 14 residues.

The chain has TRBV11-1 and TRBJ2-7; D possibly corresponds to TRBD2 (5 bases). V lost 5 bases, J lost 6 bases, and 8 bases lay in between. The CDR3 sequence is 11 residues long. Germline values: CDR1 SGHAT, CDR2 FQDESV (reference sequence). The CDR3 DNA reads as TGTGCCAGCAGCGAGGGTCCCGAGCAGTACTTC. It translates to CASSEGPEQYF.

This clonotype showed up just once. This rearrangement joins TRBV7-2 to TRBJ2-1; weak D call: TRBD2 (6 bases). Trimming took 2 bases from V and 9 from J, leaving 14 bases between them. The CDR3 loop spans 14 amino acids. Per germline, CDR1 SGHTA and CDR2 FQGNSA. Written as DNA, the CDR3 is TGTGCCAGCAGCTTATATTTGACGCGGGGTGAGCAGTTCTTC. Amino acid sequence: CASSLYLTRGEQFF.

V gene TRBV15 combines with J gene TRBJ2-1; D tentatively reads TRBD1 or TRBD2 (5 bases each). Trimming removed 0 bases from V and 9 bases from J, with 9 bases in between. The CDR3 totals 13 residues. Germline CDR1 and CDR2: LNHNV and YYDKDF (reference sequence). The DNA for the CDR3 is TGTGCCACCAGCAGAGATCGGGGCCCTGAGCAGTTCTTC. Protein: CATSRDRGPEQFF.

CDR3 residues: CASRDVGLTDTQYF. CDR3 nucleotides: TGTGCCAGCAGGGATGTGGGACTCACAGATACGCAGTATTTT. This rearrangement joins TRBV6-2 or TRBV6-3 to TRBJ2-3; maybe TRBD2 (6 bases). The CDR3 is made up of 14 amino acids. Germline V gene sequence: CDR1 MNHEY, CDR2 SVGEGT. V was shortened by 6 bases and J by 2 bases, with 12 bases between the two germline ends.

Turning to this clonotype: One junction end does not reproduce the germline sequence, and a read error may be involved. This chain uses TRBV6-2 or TRBV6-3 with TRBJ1-4; 10 bases agree with TRBD1. The germline V gene has CDR1 MNHEY and CDR2 SVGEGT. This CDR3 has 15 amino acids. DNA for the CDR3: TGTGCCAGCAGTTCTGGGGACAGGGGAAGGGAAAAGCTGTTTTTT. As protein: CASSSGDRGREKLFF.